This T cell receptor beta chain derives from a study of identical twins. This clonotype appeared many times. The CDR3 is 14 amino acids. The V and J ends lost 7 bases and 4 bases respectively, with 16 bases between them. CDR1 and CDR2 (germline): MNHNS, SASEGT. TCRdb called the 5' RACE reads again in MiXCR, with one record for every CDR3 protein. The profile shows 200,000 to 300,000 distinct CDR3 sequences, 8% to 11% of them singletons. The sample consisted of memory T cells sorted from blood. This clonotype originated in a man aged 50 or older in good health. V is TRBV6-1 and J is TRBJ1-2; possibly TRBD1 for D (5 bases). The CDR3 spells CASTDRAGSYGYTF. In DNA form, the CDR3 reads TGTGCCAGCACCGACCGGGCAGGGTCCTATGGCTACACCTTC.